This TCR beta chain was recorded in a study of CXCR3-negative and CXCR3-positive naive CD8 T cells. The overall study: Roughly 130 million TRB reads in total, about 1.5 +/- 0.3 million per library. Study observations and caveats: Upon cryopreservation, CXCR3 expression partially decreased, and most assays used fresh PBMCs. Both of the naive subsets showed about the same high diversity, but memory CD8+ cells had much less.

CD45RO-CCR7+CD27+CD95- defined naive CD8+ T cells. The CDR3 runs to 12 residues. Germline CDR1 PRHDT, CDR2 FYEKMQ (reference sequence). A remark on this clonotype: What it binds is unknown.

In preparing the TRB cDNA libraries, 5' RACE with UMI labels was used. One entry per CDR3 protein, without DNA, is what TCRdb gives after re-calling the 5' RACE reads. The sample table includes 130,000 or so distinct CDR3 sequences. This clonotype originated in a human donor in good health. Some clones in this sample may be carry-over from other donors' samples. Source material: naive CXCR3- CD8+ T cells from blood. The subset here: CD45RO-CCR7+CD27+CD95- naive CD8+ T cells lacking CXCR3 (TNR3-). The chain has TRBV13 and TRBJ1-2. Here the CDR3 reads CASSQDNYGYTF.